Presented here are 23 T cell receptor beta chains from one specimen sequenced in a study of blood T cell repertoires in COVID-19. Data came from immunoSEQ multiplex PCR; TCRdb stores just in-frame clones and leaves some out. The sample carries 150,000 to 200,000 clones, around 90% recorded once. Material: peripheral blood. These receptors were taken from a human donor in a cohort sampled during active COVID-19.

CDR3 sequence: CASSQENSRGYTF. In DNA form, the CDR3 reads TGCGCCAGCAGCCAAGAAAACAGCAGGGGCTACACCTTC. The V and J genes are TRBV4-1 and TRBJ1-2; D is unclear. Germline V gives CDR1 MGHRA, CDR2 YSYEKL. Trimming stripped 0 bases from V and 8 bases from J, with 10 bases between. This CDR3 is 13 amino acids long.

The chain is built from TRBV6-1 and TRBJ1-1, with TRBD1 identical over 7 bases. The CDR3 contains 13 residues. CDR1 MNHNS and CDR2 SASEGT come from the germline V gene. Trimming took 2 bases from V and 3 from J; bases not matched to a gene: 0. CDR3 DNA sequence: TGTGCCAGCAGTGAAACAGGGGACACTGAAGCTTTCTTT. It specifies CASSETGDTEAFF.

The V and J genes are TRBV2 and TRBJ1-1; 7 positions agree with TRBD1. Per germline, CDR1 SNHLY and CDR2 FYNNEI. V lost 2 bases, J lost 11 bases, and 11 bases stayed unmatched. The CDR3 contains 14 residues. This CDR3 is CASSEPGWDSGAFF. The CDR3 DNA reads TGTGCCAGCAGTGAACCGGGTTGGGACAGTGGGGCTTTCTTT. Drawing the rest from reference TRBV2 and TRBJ1-1, the complete variable domain is EPEVTQTPSHQVTQMGQEVILRCVPISNHLYFYWYRQILGQKVEFLVSFYNNEISEKSEIFDDQFSVERPDGSNFTLKIRSTKLEDSAMYFCASSEPGWDSGAFFGQGTRLTVV.

The gene calls are TRBV2 and TRBJ2-1, with 8 bases aligning to TRBD2. V was pared by 4 bases and J by 7 bases, with 3 bases of the junction left unmatched. CDR3 length: 13 residues. Germline assignment: CDR1 SNHLY and CDR2 FYNNEI. The CDR3 region has the DNA TGTGCCAGCAGTGGCCCTAGCGGGAATGAGCAGTTCTTC. This sequence encodes CASSGPSGNEQFF.

The chain employs TRBV5-6 and TRBJ2-1; 9 bases line up with TRBD2. The CDR3 is made up of 18 amino acids. Germline V gives CDR1 SGHDT, CDR2 YYEEEE. Trimming removed 1 base from V and 7 bases from J; junction bases left unmatched: 15. The CDR3 region is CASSLRVGGRAGINEQFF. CDR3 DNA: TGTGCCAGCAGCTTGAGGGTAGGCGGGAGGGCCGGGATAAATGAGCAGTTCTTC.

The chain recombines TRBV5-4 with TRBJ2-1; a possible D gene is TRBD2 (7 bases). CDR3 length equals 14 residues. The ends were cut back, 6 bases at V and 8 bases at J, with 18 bases in the middle. Germline lookup yields CDR1 SGHNT and CDR2 YYREEE (reference sequence). CDR3 coding DNA: TGTGCCAGCAAGGGGGGGGCAGGGGACGATGAGCAGTTCTTC. Translation: CASKGGAGDDEQFF.

This clone was observed a few times. The chain combines TRBV5-1 with TRBJ1-2; D remains unclear. Germline V lookup: CDR1 SGHRS, CDR2 YFSETQ. V lost 4 bases and J 1 base, leaving 8 bases between the germline ends. The CDR3 spans 13 residues. CDR3 in amino acids: CASSDGFNYGYTF. CDR3 coding DNA: TGCGCCAGCAGCGACGGGTTTAACTATGGCTACACCTTC. Full variable domain (remainder filled in from reference TRBV5-1 and TRBJ1-2): KAGVTQTPRYLIKTRGQQVTLSCSPISGHRSVSWYQQTPGQGLQFLFEYFSETQRNKGNFPGRFSGRQFSNSRSEMNVSTLELGDSALYLCASSDGFNYGYTFGSGTRLTVV.

The chain is built from TRBV29-1 and TRBJ2-4; a possible D gene is TRBD2 (6 bases). The CDR3 covers 13 residues. Germline values: CDR1 SQVTM, CDR2 ANQGSEA. Trimming removed 6 bases at V and 9 bases at J, with 18 bases between. The CDR3: CSVATSLESIQYF. CDR3 coding DNA: TGCAGCGTCGCCACTAGCTTGGAGAGCATTCAGTACTTC.

The chain recombines TRBV10-3 with TRBJ1-3; D not resolved. The germline V and J ends were trimmed by 2 bases and 0 bases, with 11 bases remaining between them. The CDR3 extends over 16 amino acids. CDR1 and CDR2 from the germline V gene are ENHRY and SYGVKD. DNA of the CDR3: TGTGCCATCAGTGAGCTAGCAACCTCCTCTGGAAACACCATATATTTT. Translation gives CAISELATSSGNTIYF.

The rearrangement joins TRBV10-3 to TRBJ2-5, with TRBD2 matching over 8 bases. Unmatched junction bases numbered 15, after V lost 10 bases and J lost 5 bases. Germline V gene sequence: CDR1 ENHRY, CDR2 SYGVKD. CDR3 length: 15 amino acids. This CDR3 reads CATRAHGGEGETQYF. The CDR3 DNA is TGTGCCACCCGCGCGCACGGGGGGGAGGGGGAGACCCAGTACTTC.

V is TRBV2 and J is TRBJ2-2; a possible D gene is TRBD2 (5 bases). CDR1 SNHLY and CDR2 FYNNEI come from the germline V gene. The CDR3 sequence is 16 residues long. The V gene lost 0 bases and the J gene lost 0 bases, with 8 bases spanning the gap. CDR3 coding DNA: TGTGCCAGCAGTGAAGCGGAGGCGGCGAACACCGGGGAGCTGTTTTTT. Its protein is CASSEAEAANTGELFF.

The chain carries TRBV27 and TRBJ2-1, with 8 bases that match TRBD1. The ends lost 5 bases at V and 3 bases at J; junction bases unmatched: 6. Germline CDR1 reads MNHEY; CDR2 reads SMNVEV (reference sequence). This CDR3 comprises 15 residues. The CDR3 nucleotides are TGTGCCAGCAGTGGACAGGGAAGTAACTACAATGAGCAGTTCTTC. As protein: CASSGQGSNYNEQFF.

This chain uses TRBV7-2 with TRBJ1-5; D is ambiguous. The CDR3 spans 13 residues. Deletions cut 3 bases from V and 3 bases from J, with 6 bases between. The germline V gene has CDR1 SGHTA and CDR2 FQGNSA. As DNA, the CDR3 is TGTGCCAGCAGCTTGGGCCCCAATCAGCCCCAGCATTTT. It codes for CASSLGPNQPQHF. Full variable domain (missing parts from reference TRBV7-2 and TRBJ1-5): GAGVSQSPSNKVTEKGKDVELRCDPISGHTALYWYRQSLGQGLEFLIYFQGNSAPDKSGLPSDRFSAERTGGSVSTLTIQRTQQEDSAVYLCASSLGPNQPQHFGDGTRLSIL.

The rearrangement uses TRBV29-1 and TRBJ2-2; TRBD1 agrees at 9 bases. The CDR3 is 15 amino acids. J was trimmed by 7 bases and V by 3 bases; bases with no gene match: 9. From germline, CDR1 is SQVTM and CDR2 ANQGSEA. As DNA, the CDR3 is TGCAGCGTTGACTCCACAGGGGGCTACGGCGGGGAGCTGTTTTTT. Amino acids: CSVDSTGGYGGELFF.

The chain joins TRBV28 to TRBJ2-1; TRBD1 agrees at 8 bases. The CDR3 has 14 residues. J was trimmed by 11 bases and V by 2 bases; bases with no gene match: 8. Germline V lookup: CDR1 MDHEN, CDR2 SYDVKM. The DNA of the CDR3 is TGTGCCAGCAGTTTACCCCCTGGGACAGGACAGCAGTTCTTC. Translating it yields CASSLPPGTGQQFF. The complete variable domain, with remaining parts taken from reference TRBV28 and TRBJ2-1, reads DVKVTQSSRYLVKRTGEKVFLECVQDMDHENMFWYRQDPGLGLRLIYFSYDVKMKEKGDIPEGYSVSREKKERFSLILESASTNQTSMYLCASSLPPGTGQQFFGPGTRLTVL.

The CDR3 DNA reads as TGTGCCAGCTCACCACGTCTAGCGGGGGACCTTTACGAGCAGTACTTC. Protein product: CASSPRLAGDLYEQYF. The genes are TRBV18 and TRBJ2-7; 10 bases fit TRBD2. Germline lookup yields CDR1 KGHSH and CDR2 LQKENI. This CDR3 has 16 residues. V was clipped by 1 base and J by 4 bases; unmatched bases: 7.

In nucleotides, the CDR3 is TGTGCCAGCAGCCAAGGACTTATCTCCTACGAGCAGTACTTC. Amino acid sequence: CASSQGLISYEQYF. This sequence joins TRBV7-2 and TRBJ2-7, with D maybe TRBD2 (5 bases). Trimming stripped 5 bases from V and 0 bases from J, with 11 bases between. Germline-derived CDR1 and CDR2 are SGHTA and FQGNSA. This CDR3 comprises 14 residues.

This chain connects TRBV4-3 to TRBJ2-1; tentatively, D is TRBD1 (5 bases). The length of the CDR3 is 16 residues. Germline V lookup: CDR1 LGHNA, CDR2 YSLEER. Trimming shortened V by 1 base and J by 2 bases, and 12 bases separated the two germline ends. CDR3 region: CASSQGWGTTYNEQFF. The CDR3 DNA reads TGCGCCAGCAGCCAAGGTTGGGGCACGACCTACAATGAGCAGTTCTTC.

This clone has just one count. This chain links TRBV25-1 with TRBJ2-5; 10 nucleotides align to TRBD1. The germline V gene has CDR1 MGHDK and CDR2 SYGVNS. The CDR3 contains 14 residues. The V and J ends lost 4 bases and 6 bases, in that order; junction bases with no gene match: 5. The CDR3 DNA is TGTGCCAGCAGTGGAGGGGACAGGGGAAAGACCCAGTACTTC. It is translated as CASSGGDRGKTQYF. Combining the CDR3 with reference TRBV25-1 and TRBJ2-5 gives the whole variable domain EADIYQTPRYLVIGTGKKITLECSQTMGHDKMYWYQQDPGMELHLIHYSYGVNSTEKGDLSSESTVSRIRTEHFPLTLESARPSHTSQYLCASSGGDRGKTQYFGPGTRLLVL.

The genes are TRBV6-2 or TRBV6-3 and TRBJ2-7; D perhaps matches TRBD1 (5 bases). Germline CDR1 is MNHEY and CDR2 is SVGEGT. The CDR3 loop spans 12 amino acids. Trimming removed 4 bases at V and 5 bases at J, with 9 bases between. The CDR3 DNA is TGTGCCAGCAGTTCACAGGAACACGAGCAGTACTTC. Translating gives CASSSQEHEQYF.

This chain joins TRBV28 and TRBJ1-5; D remains ambiguous. Germline CDR1 MDHEN, CDR2 SYDVKM. The CDR3 runs to 16 residues. The germline V and J ends were trimmed by 5 bases and 3 bases, with 17 bases remaining between them. In nucleotides, the CDR3 is TGTGCCAGCAGTACCTGGGCCGATGCCCTCAATCAGCCCCAGCATTTT. Protein product: CASSTWADALNQPQHF.

The gene calls are TRBV10-3 and TRBJ1-2; D gene uncertain. The CDR3 is 12 amino acids. The V end was cut by 3 bases, the J end by 4 bases, with 6 bases between. The V gene's germline CDR1 is ENHRY and CDR2 SYGVKD. Here the CDR3 reads CAISDNSYGYTF. CDR3 DNA: TGTGCCATCAGTGACAACAGCTATGGCTACACCTTC.

The V and J genes are TRBV29-1 and TRBJ1-1; D is ambiguous. The V and J ends lost 1 base and 1 base respectively, with 16 bases between them. The CDR3 spans 16 residues. Germline lookup yields CDR1 SQVTM and CDR2 ANQGSEA. CDR3 DNA sequence: TGCAGCGTTGAAGGGGGTGAGGGCAGCTCGAACACTGAAGCTTTCTTT. Translation gives CSVEGGEGSSNTEAFF.